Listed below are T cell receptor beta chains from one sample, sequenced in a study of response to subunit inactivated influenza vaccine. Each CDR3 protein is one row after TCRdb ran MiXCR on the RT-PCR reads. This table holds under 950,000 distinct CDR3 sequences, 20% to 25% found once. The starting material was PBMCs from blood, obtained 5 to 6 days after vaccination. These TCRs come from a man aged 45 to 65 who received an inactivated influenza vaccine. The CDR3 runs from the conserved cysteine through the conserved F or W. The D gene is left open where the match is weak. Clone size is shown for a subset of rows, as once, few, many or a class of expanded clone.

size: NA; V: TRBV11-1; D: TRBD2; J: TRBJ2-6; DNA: TGTGCCAGCAGACCTCTGACTAGCGGGGGGTTTCCCTCTGGGGCCAACGTCCTGACTTTC; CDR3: CASRPLTSGGFPSGANVLTF
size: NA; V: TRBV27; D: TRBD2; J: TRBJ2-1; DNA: TGTGCCAGCGGACTAGCGGGAGTGCTCGAGCAGTTCTTC; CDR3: CASGLAGVLEQFF
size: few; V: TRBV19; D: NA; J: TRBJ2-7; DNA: TGTGCCAGTAGCCCATGGTGGGGAAAACACGAGCAGTACTTC; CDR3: CASSPWWGKHEQYF
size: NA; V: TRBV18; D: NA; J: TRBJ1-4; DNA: TGTGCCAGCGCCCGGGGCCGTAATGAAAAACTGTTTTTT; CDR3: CASARGRNEKLFF
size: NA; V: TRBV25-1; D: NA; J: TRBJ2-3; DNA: TGTGCCAGCAGTGAGACGGCCTCGGCGGATACGCAGTATTTT; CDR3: CASSETASADTQYF
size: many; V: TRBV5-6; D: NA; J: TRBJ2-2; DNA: TGTGCCAGCAGCGTATTACCCGGGGAGCTGTTTTTT; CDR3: CASSVLPGELFF
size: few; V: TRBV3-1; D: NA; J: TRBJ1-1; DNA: TGTGCCAGCAGCCAAGTCGCTGGCACTGAAGCTTTCTTT; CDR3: CASSQVAGTEAFF
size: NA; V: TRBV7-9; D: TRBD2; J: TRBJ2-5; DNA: TGTGCCAGCAGCTTCGATATAGCGGGAGTTAAGGGAGAGACCCAGTACTTC; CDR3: CASSFDIAGVKGETQYF
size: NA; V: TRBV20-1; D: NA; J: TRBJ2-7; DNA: TGCAGTCCCGTAGGGGTTCGGCAGTACTTC; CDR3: CSPVGVRQYF
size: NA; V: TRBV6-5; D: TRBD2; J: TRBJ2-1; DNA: TGTGCCAGCAGTTACTCGAGCAGCGGGAGGGTAGAGCAGTTCTTC; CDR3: CASSYSSSGRVEQFF
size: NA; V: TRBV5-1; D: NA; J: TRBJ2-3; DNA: TGCGCCAGCAGCTACGACAGGCCCGACACAGATACGCAGTATTTT; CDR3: CASSYDRPDTDTQYF
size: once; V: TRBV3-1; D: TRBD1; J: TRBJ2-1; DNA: TGTGCCAGCAGCACAAGACAGGGGAGTGAGCAGTTCTTC; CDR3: CASSTRQGSEQFF
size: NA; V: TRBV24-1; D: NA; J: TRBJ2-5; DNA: TGTGCCACCAGTGATTTGCGGGTGCGGGGGACCCAGTACTTC; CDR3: CATSDLRVRGTQYF
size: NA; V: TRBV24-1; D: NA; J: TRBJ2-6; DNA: TGTGCCACCAGTGATTTGGCAAGCTCTGGGGCCAACGTCCTGACTTTC; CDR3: CATSDLASSGANVLTF
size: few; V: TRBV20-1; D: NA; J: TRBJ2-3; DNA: TGCTGTGCTAGAAGTCTGCCCGGGAGTCACAACACAGATACGCAGTATTTT; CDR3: CCARSLPGSHNTDTQYF
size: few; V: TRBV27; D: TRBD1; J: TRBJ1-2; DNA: TGTGCCAGCAGTTTCTCCGGGACAGGGGGAACGTGGTATGGCTACACCTTC; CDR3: CASSFSGTGGTWYGYTF
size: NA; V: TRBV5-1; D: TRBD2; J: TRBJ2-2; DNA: TGCGCCAGCAATTTCGAGACTAGCGGATTGGCCGGGGAGCTGTTTTTT; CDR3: CASNFETSGLAGELFF
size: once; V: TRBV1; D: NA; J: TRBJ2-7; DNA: TGCACCAGCAGCCAAGACACATCCAGCCAGACTCACGAGCAGTACTTC; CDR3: CTSSQDTSSQTHEQYF
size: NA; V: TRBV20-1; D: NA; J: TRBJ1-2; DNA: TGCAGTGCTAGAGATGCGGGCAACTATGGCTACACCTTC; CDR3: CSARDAGNYGYTF
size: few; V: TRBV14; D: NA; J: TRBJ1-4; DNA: TGTGCCAGCAGCCATGGGCCGGGACCGACTAATGAAAAACTGTTTTTT; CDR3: CASSHGPGPTNEKLFF
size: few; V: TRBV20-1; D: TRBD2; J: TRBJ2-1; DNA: TGCAGTGCGCAGACCGGGACTAGCGGGAGGTTCTACAATGAGCAGTTCTTC; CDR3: CSAQTGTSGRFYNEQFF
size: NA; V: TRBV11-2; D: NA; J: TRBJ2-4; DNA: TGTGCCAGCAGCTTCGGGGGATTAGCCAAAAACATTCAGTACTTC; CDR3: CASSFGGLAKNIQYF
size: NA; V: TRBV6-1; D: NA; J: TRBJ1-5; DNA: TGTGCCAGCGGCCGGGAATTCAATCAGCCCCAGCATTTT; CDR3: CASGREFNQPQHF
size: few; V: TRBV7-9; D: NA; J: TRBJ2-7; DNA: TGTGCCAGCAGCAAGCTAACAGGGGAGCAGTACTTC; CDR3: CASSKLTGEQYF
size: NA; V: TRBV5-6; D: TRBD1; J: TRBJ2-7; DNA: TGTGCCAGCAGCCTGGGGACAGAGGGGCTTAACGAGCAGTACTTC; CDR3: CASSLGTEGLNEQYF
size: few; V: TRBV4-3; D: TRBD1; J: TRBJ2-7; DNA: TGCGCCAGCAGCCACCGGACAGGGTTCTACGAGCAGTACTTC; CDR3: CASSHRTGFYEQYF
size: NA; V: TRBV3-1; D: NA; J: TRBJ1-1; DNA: TGTGCCAGCAGCGGGACCCCGGTCGCTGAAGCTTTCTTT; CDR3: CASSGTPVAEAFF
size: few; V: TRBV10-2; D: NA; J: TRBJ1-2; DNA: TGCGCCAGCAAGCCGGGACACGGTGATGGCTACACCTTC; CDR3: CASKPGHGDGYTF
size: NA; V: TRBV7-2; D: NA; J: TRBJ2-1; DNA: TGTGCCAGCAGCTTAGCTGGGGTGGACAATGAGCAGTTCTTC; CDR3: CASSLAGVDNEQFF
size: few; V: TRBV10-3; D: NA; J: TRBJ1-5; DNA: TGTGCCATCAGGGGGGATAGCAATCAGCCCCAGCATTTT; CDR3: CAIRGDSNQPQHF
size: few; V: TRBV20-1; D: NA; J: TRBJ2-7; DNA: TGCAGTGCTAGAGATATCCGGGCTTCCTACGAGCAGTACTTC; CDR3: CSARDIRASYEQYF
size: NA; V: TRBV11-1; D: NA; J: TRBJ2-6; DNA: TGTGCCAGCAGCTTAGTGGGTCCTGGACTTAGTTCTGGGGCCAACGTCCTGACTTTC; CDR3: CASSLVGPGLSSGANVLTF
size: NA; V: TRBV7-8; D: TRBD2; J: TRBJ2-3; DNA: TGTGCCAGCAGCTTAGAGAGACTAGCGGGGGTTAATACGCAGTATTTT; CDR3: CASSLERLAGVNTQYF
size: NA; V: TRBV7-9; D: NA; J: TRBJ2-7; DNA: TGTGCCAGCAGCCCCCGGGCAGATGTCGAGCAGTACTTC; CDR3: CASSPRADVEQYF
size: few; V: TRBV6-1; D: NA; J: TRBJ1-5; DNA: TGTGCCAGCAGTGAAATGTGGAGGGTTGGCAATCAGCCCCAGCATTTT; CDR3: CASSEMWRVGNQPQHF
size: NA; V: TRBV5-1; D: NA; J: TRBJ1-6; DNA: TGCGCCAGCAGCTTGGACTGGAGGAATAATTCACCCCTCCACTTT; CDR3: CASSLDWRNNSPLHF
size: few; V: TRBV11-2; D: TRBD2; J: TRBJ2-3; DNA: TGTGCCAGCAGCCAGAGACTAGCGGGGGGGCCGAACTCAGATACGCAGTATTTT; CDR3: CASSQRLAGGPNSDTQYF
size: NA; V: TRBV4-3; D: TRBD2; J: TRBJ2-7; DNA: TGCGCCAGCAGCCAAGAAGAATTTAGCGGGAGTTTCTACGAGCAGTACTTC; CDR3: CASSQEEFSGSFYEQYF
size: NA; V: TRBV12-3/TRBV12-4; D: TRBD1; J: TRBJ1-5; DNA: TGTGCCAGCAGTCCCCGGACAGGGCGAGGCAATCAGCCCCAGCATTTT; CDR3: CASSPRTGRGNQPQHF
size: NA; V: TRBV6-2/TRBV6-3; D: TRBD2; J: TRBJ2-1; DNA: TGTGCCAGCAGTTACCTGGCGGGGGGGCCGGTCAATGAGCAGTTCTTC; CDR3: CASSYLAGGPVNEQFF
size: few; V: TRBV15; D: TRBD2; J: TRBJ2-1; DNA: TGTGCCACCAGCAGGGGTCCCTTAGCGGGGTCGTACAATGAGCAGTTCTTC; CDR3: CATSRGPLAGSYNEQFF
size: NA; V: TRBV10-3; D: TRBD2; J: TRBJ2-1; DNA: TGTGCCATCAGTGGCGATCTAGCGGACCAGTACAATGAGCAGTTCTTC; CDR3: CAISGDLADQYNEQFF
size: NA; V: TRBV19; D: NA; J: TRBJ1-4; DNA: TGTGCCAGTAGTATGTCCCCAAACCGAGGAGCGGATGAAAAACTGTTTTTT; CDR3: CASSMSPNRGADEKLFF
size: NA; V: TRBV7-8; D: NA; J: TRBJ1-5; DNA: TGTGCCAGCAGCGAGAAACAGGGTGCTAGCAATCAGCCCCAGCATTTT; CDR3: CASSEKQGASNQPQHF
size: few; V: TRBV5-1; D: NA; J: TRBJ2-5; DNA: TGCGCCAGCAGCTTGTTGCGGGGAAACCAAGAGACCCAGTACTTC; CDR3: CASSLLRGNQETQYF